This T cell receptor (beta chain) is from a study of T cells after yellow fever vaccination. TCRdb re-called the 5' RACE reads through MiXCR, storing one row per CDR3 protein. Altogether about 330,000 distinct CDR3 sequences are present, roughly 8% being singletons, with the ten largest covering roughly 18%. Broader study findings: Abundant bulk-derived clonotypes could contaminate FACS-sorted repertoires.

In this sample, this clonotype turned up many times. The antigen is not known. The germline gives CDR1 SGHTA, CDR2 FQGNSA. The CDR3 covers 12 residues. V was trimmed by 4 bases and J by 6 bases, leaving 9 bases between them. The source of this sequence is a man younger than 30 who received the YFV17D yellow fever vaccine. Source: PBMCs, taken approximately 47 days after the first yellow fever vaccination. The chain joins TRBV7-2 to TRBJ2-5, with D hard to call. Here the CDR3 DNA reads TGTGCCAGCAGCTCAAGGGCCCAGACCCAGTACTTC. Protein product: CASSSRAQTQYF.